One and the same sample provided the 14 T cell receptor beta chains below, sequenced in a study of cytomegalovirus exposure and HLA in healthy donors. It was with 60 Vbeta and 13 Jbeta primers that the PCR ran. The assay was immunoSEQ multiplex PCR, and TCRdb's table has in-frame clones only and misses some. The table lists tens of thousands of clones, roughly four fifths of them singletons, with about 4% in the top ten. The sample consisted of PBMCs. These receptors all come from a man aged 45-65 years in good health and CMV-seronegative.

The genes are TRBV15 and TRBJ2-1; 9 nucleotides match TRBD2. CDR3 length equals 14 residues. V lost 0 bases and J lost 10; bases outside the gene matches: 4. The germline gives CDR1 LNHNV, CDR2 YYDKDF (reference sequence). CDR3 in amino acids: CATSRDRREGEQFF. Written as DNA, the CDR3 is TGTGCCACCAGCAGAGATCGGCGGGAGGGGGAGCAGTTCTTC.

This clone was picked up one time. V is TRBV5-1 and J is TRBJ1-1, with unresolved D. CDR3 size: 14 residues. CDR1 is SGHRS, CDR2 YFSETQ, per germline. With 2 bases removed from V and 1 base from J, the gap between germline ends came to 9 bases. Here the CDR3 DNA reads TGCGCCAGCAGCTTACTTACAGAGAACACTGAAGCTTTCTTT. Translated: CASSLLTENTEAFF.

This chain connects TRBV29-1 to TRBJ1-5; D gene unclear. V lost 4 bases and J lost 1, with 8 bases in between. Germline V gene data show CDR1 as SQVTM and CDR2 as ANQGSEA. This CDR3 spans 13 amino acids. The CDR3 nucleotides read TGCAGCGTTGTAGTAGAGAGCAATCAGCCCCAGCATTTT. Protein sequence: CSVVVESNQPQHF.

CDR3: CASSGEADTQYF. CDR3 DNA: TGTGCCAGTTCCGGGGAGGCAGATACGCAGTATTTT. This sequence joins TRBV19 and TRBJ2-3, with D tentatively TRBD2 (6 bases). V lost 8 bases to trimming and J lost 4 bases, with 10 bases between them. CDR3 length: 12 residues. CDR1 is LNHDA and CDR2 is SQIVND in the germline V gene (reference sequence).

The rearrangement joins TRBV28 to TRBJ2-1; TRBD1 agrees at 8 bases. The CDR3 sequence is 15 residues long. Germline CDR1 and CDR2: MDHEN and SYDVKM. V lost 5 bases, J lost 2 bases, and 5 bases stayed unmatched. CDR3 amino acids: CASSPGQGAYNEQFF. The CDR3 coding sequence is TGTGCCAGCAGTCCAGGACAGGGTGCCTACAATGAGCAGTTCTTC.

The rearrangement joins TRBV5-6 to TRBJ2-1; tentative D call: TRBD2 (5 bases). The CDR3 has 13 amino acids. Germline CDR1 SGHDT, CDR2 YYEEEE. V lost 0 bases to trimming and J lost 10 bases, with 11 bases between them. CDR3 residues: CASSLVRSGEQFF. In DNA form, the CDR3 reads TGTGCCAGCAGCTTGGTCAGGAGCGGCGAGCAGTTCTTC.

This chain uses TRBV7-9 with TRBJ1-2; TRBD1 might be the D (6 bases). This CDR3 contains 14 residues. The germline gives CDR1 SEHNR, CDR2 FQNEAQ (reference sequence). V was trimmed by 3 bases and J by 4 bases, leaving 12 bases between them. The CDR3 sequence: CASSFSGQTYGYTF. CDR3 DNA: TGTGCCAGCAGCTTCAGCGGACAGACCTATGGCTACACCTTC. Variable domain in full (rest from reference TRBV7-9 and TRBJ1-2): DTGVSQNPRHKITKRGQNVTFRCDPISEHNRLYWYRQTLGQGPEFLTYFQNEAQLEKSRLLSDRFSAERPKGSFSTLEIQRTEQGDSAMYLCASSFSGQTYGYTFGSGTRLTVV.

The chain combines TRBV7-6 with TRBJ2-5, with TRBD2 matching 7 bases. Germline lookup yields CDR1 SGHVS and CDR2 FNYEAQ. The CDR3 extends over 14 amino acids. Germline trimming cut 3 bases from V and 4 bases from J; bases unmatched to any gene: 5. CDR3 in DNA: TGTGCCAGCAGCTTTACGGGGAGGGGAGAGACCCAGTACTTC. This translates into CASSFTGRGETQYF.

The V and J genes are TRBV28 and TRBJ1-2; D possibly corresponds to TRBD1 (6 bases). CDR1 and CDR2 from the germline V gene are MDHEN and SYDVKM. The V gene lost 5 bases and the J gene lost 7 bases, with 23 bases spanning the gap. The CDR3 runs to 16 residues. The DNA of the CDR3 is TGTGCCAGCAGTACACAGGGCGCTTCCTCTTTGGGTGGCTACACCTTC. It translates to CASSTQGASSLGGYTF.

The chain has TRBV30 and TRBJ2-3; 9 bases agree with TRBD2. From germline, CDR1 is GTSNPN and CDR2 SVGIG (reference sequence). Trimming at V came to 2 bases and at J to 2 bases, leaving 8 bases not matched to a gene. This CDR3 has 16 amino acids. The CDR3: CAWSPPSGETTDTQYF. The CDR3 DNA is TGTGCCTGGAGTCCGCCTAGCGGGGAAACCACAGATACGCAGTATTTT.

This clone showed up just a few times. The chain uses TRBV5-1 and TRBJ1-4, with D maybe TRBD1 (5 bases). Germline loops: CDR1 SGHRS, CDR2 YFSETQ. This CDR3 is built from 14 residues. The V end was cut by 4 bases, the J end by 4 bases, with 11 bases between. The CDR3 DNA is TGCGCCAGCAGCCACGGGGGGGATAATGAAAAACTGTTTTTT. Its protein is CASSHGGDNEKLFF.

CDR3 DNA sequence: TGTGCCAGCAGTGCTGCGGGGGCGCAAGGTGAAAAACTGTTTTTT. As protein: CASSAAGAQGEKLFF. The J gene is TRBJ1-4, the V gene TRBV6-1; D perhaps matches TRBD1 (6 bases). V lost 4 bases, J lost 7 bases, and 16 bases lay in between. CDR1 is MNHNS and CDR2 is SASEGT in the germline V gene. This CDR3 has 15 amino acids.

This sequence joins TRBV18 and TRBJ2-3, with TRBD2 identical over 7 bases. The CDR3 is 16 amino acids. J was trimmed by 3 bases and V by 2 bases; bases with no gene match: 8. Germline loops: CDR1 KGHSH, CDR2 LQKENI. The CDR3 spells CASSPKSLAETDTQYF. The CDR3, as DNA: TGTGCCAGCTCACCAAAGTCGCTAGCGGAAACAGATACGCAGTATTTT.

This clone appeared once. This chain links TRBV11-2 with TRBJ2-7, with TRBD1 matching over 12 bases. V lost 4 bases, J lost 7 bases, and 5 bases stayed unmatched. The length of the CDR3 is 14 residues. The germline V gene has CDR1 SGHAT and CDR2 FQNNGV. CDR3 residues: CASSSRDRGREQYF. The CDR3, as DNA: TGTGCCAGCAGCTCCCGGGACAGGGGGCGTGAGCAGTACTTC.